The 7 T cell receptor beta chains below all came from one sample that was sequenced in a study of blood T cells in healthy people across ages. The second PCR ran roughly 6 to 11 cycles with a sample-barcoded 5' primer and J-beta primers. Each CDR3 protein gets one entry after TCRdb re-called the 5' RACE reads with MiXCR. The sample lists 650,000 to 950,000 distinct CDR3 sequences, more than 40% seen once, with around 18% in the top ten. The material sequenced was blood. The source is a man aged 60-69 years in good health.

The chain has TRBV27 and TRBJ2-1; TRBD1 matches at 8 bases. CDR3 size: 12 residues. The germline V gene encodes CDR1 MNHEY and CDR2 SMNVEV (reference sequence). V shed 3 bases, J shed 13 bases, and the junction held 5 bases outside the gene matches. CDR3 in amino acids: CASSFAGQGQFF. CDR3 DNA sequence: TGTGCCAGCAGTTTCGCCGGACAGGGACAGTTCTTC.

In this sample, this clonotype turned up many times. The chain links TRBV4-1 to TRBJ2-1; D possibly corresponds to TRBD1 (5 bases). Germline V gene lookup returns CDR1 MGHRA and CDR2 YSYEKL. V lost 3 bases to trimming and J lost 1 base, with 13 bases between them. This CDR3 has 16 amino acids. CDR3 nucleotides: TGCGCCAGCAGCCATCAGGACATGGTGTCCTACAATGAGCAGTTCTTC. Translated, it gives CASSHQDMVSYNEQFF.

In this sample, this clonotype turned up many times. The CDR3 protein is CAIRGLSYEQYF. CDR3 coding DNA: TGTGCCATCAGGGGGCTATCCTACGAGCAGTACTTC. This chain joins TRBV10-3 and TRBJ2-7, with D perhaps TRBD1 (5 bases). The CDR3 has 12 amino acids. The V gene's germline CDR1 is ENHRY and CDR2 SYGVKD. The ends were cut back, 6 bases at V and 1 base at J, with 7 bases in the middle.

The chain couples TRBV6-2 or TRBV6-3 to TRBJ2-1, with D tentatively TRBD1 or TRBD2 (5 bases each). The ends were cut back, 7 bases at V and 9 bases at J, with 22 bases in the middle. The CDR3 runs 15 residues. Germline V gene data show CDR1 as MNHEY and CDR2 as SVGEGT. The CDR3 region is CASTHGDAGRSEQFF. In DNA, the CDR3 is TGTGCCAGCACCCACGGGGACGCAGGTCGGAGTGAGCAGTTCTTC.

This clonotype was seen a few times. CDR3 sequence reads: CASSRGQGGLDYGYTF. In DNA form, the CDR3 reads TGCGCCAGCAGCCGCGGACAGGGAGGATTGGACTATGGCTACACCTTC. This sequence joins TRBV4-1 and TRBJ1-2; 8 positions agree with TRBD1. Trimming took 4 bases from V and 3 from J; bases not matched to a gene: 10. The CDR3 has 16 amino acids. The germline V gene encodes CDR1 MGHRA and CDR2 YSYEKL.

The chain joins TRBV20-1 to TRBJ2-1; D unclear. The ends were cut back, 1 base at V and 5 bases at J, with 9 bases in the middle. CDR3 length equals 13 residues. CDR1 is DFQATT, CDR2 SNEGSKA, per germline (reference sequence). The CDR3 loop reads CSARVGRDNEQFF. CDR3 nucleotide sequence: TGCAGTGCTAGAGTTGGCCGGGACAATGAGCAGTTCTTC.

The V and J genes are TRBV7-2 and TRBJ2-3, with 10 nucleotides matching TRBD2. The germline CDR1 and CDR2 sequences are SGHTA and FQGNSA. J was trimmed by 5 bases and V by 0 bases; bases with no gene match: 5. CDR3 length: 16 amino acids. The CDR3 protein is CASSLAGQRGGDTQYF. The CDR3 coding sequence is TGTGCCAGCAGCTTAGCGGGGCAGCGGGGGGGAGATACGCAGTATTTT.